The sequence of this T cell receptor beta chain was determined in a study of shared clonotypes between healthy human individuals. At the level of the study: In total, the donors were a couple of women and a few men aged 18 to 49. Study outcomes and limitations: Relative to memory subsets, naive subsets generally showed larger estimated richness.

This CDR3 is built from 14 residues. The germline V gene encodes CDR1 SGHTA and CDR2 FQGNSA. Trimming shortened V by 4 bases and J by 0 bases, and 8 bases separated the two germline ends. Points on this clone: Its antigen is unidentified.

TCRdb keeps only in-frame clones here, not all; method: immunoSEQ multiplex PCR. Here the sample spans 2.5 million or so clones, around nine tenths being singletons. The material sequenced was naive CD4+ T cells sorted from blood. Described subset: CD45RA+ positively selected. This receptor was obtained from a man aged 18-30 years in good health. The rearrangement links TRBV7-2 to TRBJ2-3, with unresolved D. The CDR3 DNA is TGTGCCAGCAGCTCGACAATTAGCACAGATACGCAGTATTTT. This sequence encodes CASSSTISTDTQYF.